One sample yielded the 21 T cell receptor beta chains listed below, sequenced in a study of regulatory T cells in long-lasting Graves disease. Arm-PCR with iRepertoire HTBI primers amplified the CDR3 regions for these TCR beta libraries. TCRdb itself ran the multiplex PCR reads through MiXCR, one entry per CDR3 protein. Here the sample spans some 420,000 distinct CDR3 sequences, 20% to 25% being singletons. Time point of the sample: persistent/refractory GD, antithyroid drugs over 5 years with positive TRAb. The TCR library was made from RNA extracted from PBMCs. The sequencing used peripheral blood mononuclear cells (PBMCs), collected when the disease was refractory, from a patient treated with antithyroid drugs. The receptors derive from a female donor with Graves disease.

Many counts were recorded for this clonotype. The chain carries TRBV6-1 and TRBJ1-5; D is uncertain. CDR3 length: 14 amino acids. Germline CDR1 MNHNS, CDR2 SASEGT. Trimming removed 3 bases at V and 3 bases at J, with 9 bases between. In DNA, the CDR3 is TGTGCCAGCAGTGAGTCGGCTTTCAATCAGCCCCAGCATTTT. Encoded protein: CASSESAFNQPQHF.

This chain connects TRBV7-2 to TRBJ2-1; 9 bases align to TRBD1. Trimming at V came to 5 bases and at J to 4 bases, leaving 6 bases not matched to a gene. Germline V gene lookup returns CDR1 SGHTA and CDR2 FQGNSA. This CDR3 contains 15 residues. The CDR3 nucleotides are TGTGCCAGCAGCCTCCGGACAGGGGAGTACAATGAGCAGTTCTTC. Residues: CASSLRTGEYNEQFF.

There are many counts of this clonotype. The chain has TRBV28 and TRBJ1-5; D unclear. Per the germline V gene, CDR1 is MDHEN and CDR2 is SYDVKM. V was clipped by 6 bases and J by 4 bases, with 13 bases between them. The CDR3 sequence is 14 residues long. CDR3 protein: CASSFSGLNQPQHF. CDR3 bases: TGTGCCAGCAGCTTCTCCGGGTTGAATCAGCCCCAGCATTTT.

The chain couples TRBV15 to TRBJ2-5; D is ambiguous. Germline CDR1 is LNHNV and CDR2 is YYDKDF (reference sequence). V shed 3 bases and J shed 1 base, with 9 bases lying between them. The CDR3 sequence is 14 residues long. CDR3 coding DNA: TGTGCCACCAGCAGGAGGACGTCCCAAGAGACCCAGTACTTC. This codes for CATSRRTSQETQYF. The complete variable domain, with remaining parts taken from reference TRBV15 and TRBJ2-5, reads DAMVIQNPRYQVTQFGKPVTLSCSQTLNHNVMYWYQQKSSQAPKLLFHYYDKDFNNEADTPDNFQSRRPNTSFCFLDIRSPGLGDTAMYLCATSRRTSQETQYFGPGTRLLVL.

The V and J genes are TRBV11-2 and TRBJ1-3; no definite D call. CDR1 is SGHAT and CDR2 is FQNNGV in the germline V gene. This CDR3 is 14 amino acids long. V lost 1 base to trimming and J lost 0 bases, with 4 bases between them. CDR3 region: CASSLGYSGNTIYF. CDR3 DNA: TGTGCCAGCAGCTTAGGGTACTCTGGAAACACCATATATTTT.

As concerns this clonotype: A much bigger clone sits one base away, suggesting this may be a read error. The chain combines TRBV6-2 or TRBV6-3 with TRBJ2-5; D might be TRBD2 (5 bases). CDR3 length equals 13 residues. CDR1 is MNHEY, CDR2 SVGEGT, per germline. CDR3 nucleotide sequence: TGTGCCAGCAGTCTAGCTGTTGTAGAGACCCGGTACTTC. Translating gives CASSLAVVETRYF.

V is TRBV6-1 and J is TRBJ1-1; no clear D gene. V was shortened by 5 bases and J by 6 bases, with 13 bases between the two germline ends. This CDR3 has 13 residues. CDR1 and CDR2 from the germline V gene are MNHNS and SASEGT. In DNA, the CDR3 is TGTGCCAGCAGTCCCGGGTGGAGGGCTGAAGCTTTCTTT. Translation gives CASSPGWRAEAFF.

In this sample, this clonotype turned up a few times. The V and J genes are TRBV15 and TRBJ1-5; unclear D gene. The CDR3 runs to 16 residues. The V end lost 0 bases, the J end lost 6 bases, and 15 bases lay between the germline ends. Germline lookup yields CDR1 LNHNV and CDR2 YYDKDF (reference sequence). This CDR3 is CATSRDWRESFQPQHF. DNA for the CDR3: TGTGCCACCAGCAGAGATTGGAGGGAGTCGTTTCAGCCCCAGCATTTT.

Of note for this clonotype: This likely stems from a read error, as it lies one base from a far larger clone. The chain carries TRBV28 and TRBJ2-7; weak D call: TRBD2 (5 bases). The J call is uncertain, as TRBJ2-5 better fits the DNA end. The CDR3 totals 15 residues. Germline V gives CDR1 MDHEN, CDR2 SYDVKM. The CDR3 DNA sequence: TGTGCCAGCAGTTTAGCGAGAGGGCCGAGACTGACCCAGTACTTC. Residues: CASSLARGPRLTQYF.

The gene calls are TRBV20-1 and TRBJ1-4; no clear D. The germline V and J ends were trimmed by 5 bases and 4 bases, with 17 bases remaining between them. The CDR3 loop spans 15 amino acids. CDR1 and CDR2 from the germline V gene are DFQATT and SNEGSKA (reference sequence). Here the CDR3 DNA reads TGCAGTGCTCGCCCGTTGGGCCGGGGTAATGAAAAACTGTTTTTT. Translating it yields CSARPLGRGNEKLFF.

This chain links TRBV27 with TRBJ2-3; weak D call: TRBD1 (5 bases). This CDR3 is built from 15 residues. Germline-derived CDR1 and CDR2 are MNHEY and SMNVEV (reference sequence). V lost 8 bases and J lost 6, with 21 bases in between. Here the CDR3 reads CASGPRATPIDTQYF. Written as DNA, the CDR3 is TGTGCCAGCGGCCCCAGGGCTACTCCTATTGATACGCAGTATTTT.

Remarks on this clonotype: The junction departs from the called germline gene at one end, perhaps through a read error. The V call is TRBV2, the J call TRBJ1-2; 12 positions agree with TRBD1. The CDR3 totals 12 residues. Germline loops: CDR1 SNHLY, CDR2 FYNNEI. The CDR3 nucleotides are TGTGCCACCGGGACAGGGGGCTATGGCCACACCTTC. Its translation is CATGTGGYGHTF.

J is TRBJ1-5 and V is TRBV6-1; D gene uncertain. V lost 5 bases to trimming and J lost 6 bases, with 14 bases between them. The CDR3 is 14 amino acids. Germline V gene lookup returns CDR1 MNHNS and CDR2 SASEGT. In DNA form, the CDR3 reads TGTGCCAGCAGTCGGGGAGCGGGTAGTCAGCCCCAGCATTTT. This sequence encodes CASSRGAGSQPQHF.

A few counts support this clonotype. The chain carries TRBV5-6 and TRBJ1-1; 11 bases fit TRBD1. The CDR3 loop spans 15 amino acids. The J segment lost 4 bases and the V segment lost 3 bases, leaving 5 bases of the junction unmatched. Per the germline V gene, CDR1 is SGHDT and CDR2 is YYEEEE. The CDR3, as DNA: TGTGCCAGCAGCTGGGGGACAGGGGGGCTCACTGAAGCTTTCTTT. Protein product: CASSWGTGGLTEAFF.

This chain joins TRBV19 and TRBJ1-4, with D unresolved. The V gene lost 9 bases and the J gene lost 6 bases, with 8 bases spanning the gap. CDR1 and CDR2 (germline): LNHDA, SQIVND (reference sequence). This CDR3 has 11 amino acids. The CDR3 here is CASRRDEKLFF. The CDR3 nucleotides read TGTGCCAGCCGAAGGGATGAAAAACTGTTTTTT.

This clonotype appeared many times. The V and J genes are TRBV2 and TRBJ1-2; 10 bases fit TRBD1. V was pared by 5 bases and J by 7 bases, with 7 bases of the junction left unmatched. The CDR3 loop spans 14 amino acids. CDR1 and CDR2 (germline): SNHLY, FYNNEI. The CDR3 sequence: CASSSTGTGVGYTF. The DNA of the CDR3 is TGTGCCAGCAGTTCTACCGGGACAGGGGTTGGCTACACCTTC.

This clonotype turned up a few times. The chain employs TRBV6-2 or TRBV6-3 and TRBJ1-2; D perhaps matches TRBD1 (6 bases). The CDR3 runs 16 residues. CDR1 and CDR2 (germline): MNHEY, SVGEGT. Trimming left V 6 bases short and J 1 base short, with 18 bases between. In DNA, the CDR3 is TGTGCCAGCAGGAAATCCGGGACACCAATTAACTATGGCTACACCTTC. It codes for CASRKSGTPINYGYTF.

This clonotype came up a few times. V and J are TRBV6-1 and TRBJ2-7, with 10 bases fitting TRBD2. This CDR3 is 15 amino acids long. CDR1 is MNHNS and CDR2 is SASEGT in the germline V gene. Trimming at V came to 5 bases and at J to 3 bases, leaving 7 bases not matched to a gene. DNA for the CDR3: TGTGCCAGCAGTCCACTTAGCGGGAGGCTCTACGAGCAGTACTTC. Its protein is CASSPLSGRLYEQYF.

This clonotype turned up a few times. The genes are TRBV27 and TRBJ2-2, with 9 bases lining up with TRBD1. The CDR3 sequence is 17 residues long. Germline CDR1 and CDR2: MNHEY and SMNVEV (reference sequence). V was clipped by 5 bases and J by 3 bases; unmatched bases: 10. The chain's CDR3 is CASSRNVQGAYTGELFF. The CDR3, as DNA: TGTGCCAGCAGTCGAAACGTACAGGGGGCGTACACCGGGGAGCTGTTTTTT.

This clonotype has at least ten counts. The rearrangement uses TRBV7-2 and TRBJ2-7; no clear D gene. The CDR3 is made up of 14 amino acids. Germline V gene sequence: CDR1 SGHTA, CDR2 FQGNSA. V lost 1 base and J lost 5, with 12 bases in between. As DNA, the CDR3 is TGTGCCAGCAGCTTAGATTACAAGCAAAACGAGCAGTACTTC. It yields the protein CASSLDYKQNEQYF.

V and J are TRBV6-1 and TRBJ2-5; D is unclear. Germline CDR1 MNHNS, CDR2 SASEGT. The CDR3 runs to 13 residues. V was shortened by 5 bases and J by 2 bases, with 9 bases between the two germline ends. The CDR3 bases are TGTGCCAGCAGTAGTTATTGGCAAGAGACCCAGTACTTC. It yields the protein CASSSYWQETQYF.